The 28 T cell receptor beta chains listed next were all sequenced from one sample in a study of technical replicates of blood from several donors. Only in-frame clones appear in the TCRdb table, and some are missing; sequencing was by immunoSEQ multiplex PCR. Of under 65,000 clones listed, approximately 90% are singletons. Sequenced material: PBMCs. The receptors shown here come from a human donor in good health. Some clones in this sample may be carry-over from other donors' samples.

The chain couples TRBV6-5 to TRBJ1-4; no firm D call. V lost 5 bases and J 0 bases, leaving 7 bases between the germline ends. CDR3 length: 14 residues. Germline V gene data show CDR1 as MNHEY and CDR2 as SVGAGI. Here the CDR3 DNA reads TGTGCCAGCAGTAGCACCGCAACTAATGAAAAACTGTTTTTT. This encodes CASSSTATNEKLFF.

The CDR3 bases are TGTGCCTGGAGTCACAGGGCCGAGCAGTACTTC. This codes for CAWSHRAEQYF. The V and J genes are TRBV30 and TRBJ2-7; D might be TRBD1 (6 bases). CDR3 length: 11 amino acids. Trimming stripped 2 bases from V and 6 bases from J, with 8 bases between. Germline V CDR1 and CDR2: GTSNPN, SVGIG (reference sequence).

This CDR3 is CASSGEGTSGGRYNEQFF. DNA for the CDR3: TGTGCCAGCAGCGGCGAAGGGACTAGCGGGGGAAGGTACAATGAGCAGTTCTTC. The V gene is TRBV9, the J gene TRBJ2-1; 14 nucleotides align to TRBD2. Germline CDR1 is SGDLS and CDR2 is YYNGEE. Trimming cost V 3 bases and J 4 bases; bases outside gene matches: 9. CDR3 length: 18 residues.

The rearrangement uses TRBV2 and TRBJ1-6; D is ambiguous. The ends were cut back, 8 bases at V and 0 bases at J, with 8 bases in the middle. Per germline, CDR1 SNHLY and CDR2 FYNNEI. This CDR3 spans 14 amino acids. CDR3 bases: TGTGCCAGCTCGATGAGCTCCTATAATTCACCCCTCCACTTT. Protein product: CASSMSSYNSPLHF.

The table lists this clone with a few counts. As DNA, the CDR3 is TGTGCCAGCAGCCATGGGCCCTCCTACGAGCAGTACTTC. Its translation: CASSHGPSYEQYF. V gene TRBV7-7 combines with J gene TRBJ2-7; D is ambiguous. CDR1 and CDR2 (germline): SSHAT, FNYEAQ (reference sequence). The CDR3 covers 13 residues. V lost 5 bases, J lost 0 bases, and 8 bases lay in between.

The chain links TRBV27 to TRBJ1-2; 8 bases match TRBD1. Germline V gene sequence: CDR1 MNHEY, CDR2 SMNVEV (reference sequence). There are 13 residues in the CDR3. J was trimmed by 8 bases and V by 4 bases; bases with no gene match: 6. The CDR3 reads CASSYGQGYGYTF. The CDR3 DNA reads TGTGCCAGCAGTTATGGACAGGGTTACGGCTACACCTTC.

The rearrangement links TRBV19 to TRBJ1-3, with 8 nucleotides matching TRBD1. Per germline, CDR1 LNHDA and CDR2 SQIVND (reference sequence). Germline trimming cut 9 bases from V and 0 bases from J; bases unmatched to any gene: 10. CDR3 length: 16 residues. CDR3 DNA: TGTGCCAGCGAGGGACAGGATTTCTCCTCTGGAAACACCATATATTTT. Encoded protein: CASEGQDFSSGNTIYF. Complete variable domain (other parts from reference TRBV19 and TRBJ1-3): DGGITQSPKYLFRKEGQNVTLSCEQNLNHDAMYWYRQDPGQGLRLIYYSQIVNDFQKGDIAEGYSVSREKKESFPLTVTSAQKNPTAFYLCASEGQDFSSGNTIYFGEGSWLTVV.

The genes are TRBV4-2 and TRBJ2-1; D perhaps matches TRBD1 (6 bases). The CDR3 length is 13 residues. Germline V gene data show CDR1 as LGHNA and CDR2 as YNFKEQ. V lost 3 bases and J 4 bases, leaving 7 bases between the germline ends. Here the CDR3 reads CASSQGQYNEQFF. The CDR3 DNA reads TGTGCCAGCAGCCAGGGACAATACAATGAGCAGTTCTTC.

The rearrangement joins TRBV27 to TRBJ1-5; D gene uncertain. The CDR3 is made up of 14 amino acids. The V gene's germline CDR1 is MNHEY and CDR2 SMNVEV (reference sequence). Trimming removed 7 bases from V and 1 base from J, with 11 bases in between. In DNA form, the CDR3 reads TGTGCCAGCAATCCCCGGTACAGCAATCAGCCCCAGCATTTT. Amino acids: CASNPRYSNQPQHF.

V gene TRBV6-1 combines with J gene TRBJ2-7; tentative D call: TRBD1 (5 bases). Germline V gene lookup returns CDR1 MNHNS and CDR2 SASEGT. The ends were cut back, 6 bases at V and 7 bases at J, with 10 bases in the middle. This CDR3 contains 11 residues. The CDR3 nucleotides are TGTGCCAGCAGAGGGGCCTTGGAGCAGTACTTC. This encodes CASRGALEQYF.

This chain's CDR3 is CTSSDPGVSYEQYF. CDR3 bases: TGCACCAGCAGCGACCCGGGGGTCTCCTACGAGCAGTACTTC. This rearrangement joins TRBV1 to TRBJ2-7; TRBD2 reflects the table's D call only, with no check against the DNA. TRBV1 is deemed a pseudogene. The CDR3 spans 14 residues.

This clone was seen a single time. This chain connects TRBV19 to TRBJ2-3, with D perhaps TRBD2 (6 bases). There are 14 residues in the CDR3. The V gene's germline CDR1 is LNHDA and CDR2 SQIVND (reference sequence). Trimming stripped 8 bases from V and 2 bases from J, with 14 bases between. The CDR3 coding sequence is TGTGCCAGTGGGAGGAACGGTTTCACAGATACGCAGTATTTT. Encoded protein: CASGRNGFTDTQYF.

V usage is TRBV11-1 and J usage is TRBJ1-2; possibly TRBD1 for D (6 bases). Trimming shortened V by 4 bases and J by 7 bases, and 16 bases separated the two germline ends. The CDR3 is 14 residues long. Per germline, CDR1 SGHAT and CDR2 FQDESV (reference sequence). Written as DNA, the CDR3 is TGTGCCAGCAGCTCCCAGGGGCCGGCTTCTGGCTACACCTTC. Translating gives CASSSQGPASGYTF.

The gene calls are TRBV7-9 and TRBJ2-3, with 9 bases that match TRBD2. The CDR3 consists of 15 residues. Trimming removed 4 bases from V and 2 bases from J; junction bases left unmatched: 4. From germline, CDR1 is SEHNR and CDR2 FQNEAQ (reference sequence). CDR3 residues: CASSSGLADTDTQYF. DNA of the CDR3: TGTGCCAGCAGCTCGGGACTAGCTGACACAGATACGCAGTATTTT.

V is TRBV16 and J is TRBJ2-7; TRBD1 might be the D (5 bases). The CDR3 totals 12 residues. Trimming left V 3 bases short and J 3 bases short, with 6 bases between. Germline V gene sequence: CDR1 KGHSY, CDR2 FQNENV. CDR3 sequence reads: CASSHQGYEQYF. The CDR3 DNA reads TGTGCCAGCAGCCACCAGGGCTACGAGCAGTACTTC.

The chain has TRBV11-2 and TRBJ1-1; D not certain. Germline CDR1 is SGHAT and CDR2 is FQNNGV. The CDR3 extends over 14 amino acids. V shed 1 base and J shed 1 base, with 7 bases lying between them. The CDR3 loop reads CASSLGEANTEAFF. As DNA, the CDR3 is TGTGCCAGCAGCTTAGGTGAAGCGAACACTGAAGCTTTCTTT.

The gene calls are TRBV19 and TRBJ2-7, with TRBD2 as a possible D gene (5 bases). CDR1 LNHDA and CDR2 SQIVND come from the germline V gene (reference sequence). This CDR3 comprises 15 residues. Trimming removed 2 bases from V and 0 bases from J, with 11 bases in between. The CDR3: CASSIRSGNSYEQYF. As DNA, the CDR3 is TGTGCCAGTAGTATACGGTCGGGGAACTCCTACGAGCAGTACTTC. The full variable domain, its missing parts supplied by reference TRBV19 and TRBJ2-7, is DGGITQSPKYLFRKEGQNVTLSCEQNLNHDAMYWYRQDPGQGLRLIYYSQIVNDFQKGDIAEGYSVSREKKESFPLTVTSAQKNPTAFYLCASSIRSGNSYEQYFGPGTRLTVT.

The chain recombines TRBV2 with TRBJ2-6, with 7 bases identical to TRBD1. The CDR3 has 15 amino acids. The V gene end was trimmed by 4 bases and the J gene end by 4 bases; junction bases not matched to a gene: 4. The germline gives CDR1 SNHLY, CDR2 FYNNEI. CDR3 residues: CASSAQGVGANVLTF. Here the CDR3 DNA reads TGTGCCAGCAGTGCGCAGGGGGTAGGGGCCAACGTCCTGACTTTC. The full variable domain, completed using reference TRBV2 and TRBJ2-6, is EPEVTQTPSHQVTQMGQEVILRCVPISNHLYFYWYRQILGQKVEFLVSFYNNEISEKSEIFDDQFSVERPDGSNFTLKIRSTKLEDSAMYFCASSAQGVGANVLTFGAGSRLTVL.

The gene calls are TRBV5-6 and TRBJ1-6; D perhaps matches TRBD1 (5 bases). The ends were cut back, 0 bases at V and 6 bases at J, with 13 bases in the middle. This CDR3 spans 16 amino acids. In germline, CDR1 is SGHDT, CDR2 YYEEEE. The DNA for the CDR3 is TGTGCCAGCAGCTTGGGTTCAGGGTTCGGTAATTCACCCCTCCACTTT. This translates into CASSLGSGFGNSPLHF. The entire variable domain, with the rest obtained from reference TRBV5-6 and TRBJ1-6, is as follows: DAGVTQSPTHLIKTRGQQVTLRCSPKSGHDTVSWYQQALGQGPQFIFQYYEEEERQRGNFPDRFSGHQFPNYSSELNVNALLLGDSALYLCASSLGSGFGNSPLHFGNGTRLTVT.

This clone occurred once. V gene TRBV7-9 combines with J gene TRBJ2-7; maybe TRBD1 (5 bases). CDR3 length: 15 amino acids. Germline lookup yields CDR1 SEHNR and CDR2 FQNEAQ (reference sequence). The CDR3 bases are TGTGCGTACAACCCACCGAAGGGGAATGGAAACGAGCAGTACTTC. Translated: CAYNPPKGNGNEQYF.

The rearrangement links TRBV5-4 to TRBJ2-3; 14 bases align to TRBD2. CDR3 length equals 18 residues. CDR1 and CDR2 (germline): SGHNT, YYREEE (reference sequence). V shed 4 bases, J shed 0 bases, and the junction held 7 bases outside the gene matches. CDR3 DNA sequence: TGTGCCAGCAGCCCGACTAGCGGGGGGGCGACTAGCACAGATACGCAGTATTTT. Translation: CASSPTSGGATSTDTQYF.

The chain uses TRBV9 and TRBJ2-3, with 7 nucleotides matching TRBD2. The length of the CDR3 is 13 residues. V shed 6 bases, J shed 4 bases, and the junction held 5 bases outside the gene matches. In germline, CDR1 is SGDLS, CDR2 YYNGEE. The CDR3 loop is CASKVGGADTQYF. CDR3 DNA sequence: TGTGCCAGCAAGGTGGGGGGGGCAGATACGCAGTATTTT.

The chain couples TRBV2 to TRBJ1-1; a weak D match, TRBD1 (6 bases). This CDR3 comprises 16 residues. Deletions cut 0 bases from V and 4 bases from J, with 15 bases between. Germline V gene data show CDR1 as SNHLY and CDR2 as FYNNEI. CDR3 in amino acids: CASSEALGGARTEAFF. CDR3 coding DNA: TGTGCCAGCAGTGAAGCGCTTGGGGGGGCGCGCACTGAAGCTTTCTTT. The complete variable domain, with remaining parts taken from reference TRBV2 and TRBJ1-1, reads EPEVTQTPSHQVTQMGQEVILRCVPISNHLYFYWYRQILGQKVEFLVSFYNNEISEKSEIFDDQFSVERPDGSNFTLKIRSTKLEDSAMYFCASSEALGGARTEAFFGQGTRLTVV.

Of note for this clone: This CDR3 is also generated by other DNA sequences in the sample. This sequence joins TRBV7-2 and TRBJ2-7, with TRBD1 identical over 11 bases. The CDR3 totals 15 residues. Unmatched junction bases numbered 4, after V lost 0 bases and J lost 6 bases. In germline, CDR1 is SGHTA, CDR2 FQGNSA. The CDR3: CASSLAGQGVSEQYF. CDR3 coding DNA: TGTGCCAGCAGCTTAGCGGGACAGGGGGTTAGCGAGCAGTACTTC.

The chain couples TRBV6-5 to TRBJ2-5; 11 bases fit TRBD2. This CDR3 comprises 15 residues. Looked up from germline, CDR1 is MNHEY and CDR2 is SVGAGI. V lost 6 bases, J lost 2 bases, and 5 bases stayed unmatched. CDR3 protein: CASSLRLAGQETQYF. The CDR3 DNA follows: TGTGCCAGCAGCCTACGACTAGCGGGGCAAGAGACCCAGTACTTC.

V usage is TRBV11-2 and J usage is TRBJ1-3; 8 positions match TRBD1. V shed 7 bases and J 2 bases; nucleotides not matched to a gene: 13. CDR1 is SGHAT, CDR2 FQNNGV, per germline. CDR3 size: 17 residues. The DNA of the CDR3 is TGTGCCAGCATGCTTAGCTGGGACAGGCTCGCTGGAAACACCATATATTTT. Its translation: CASMLSWDRLAGNTIYF.

The rearrangement uses TRBV19 and TRBJ2-5, with 14 bases fitting TRBD2. Unmatched junction bases numbered 3, after V lost 4 bases and J lost 5 bases. Per the germline V gene, CDR1 is LNHDA and CDR2 is SQIVND (reference sequence). The CDR3 loop spans 15 amino acids. The CDR3 loop is CASSTGLAGGETQYF. The CDR3 coding sequence is TGTGCCAGTAGTACAGGACTAGCGGGAGGCGAGACCCAGTACTTC. The variable domain in full, with the rest retrieved from reference TRBV19 and TRBJ2-5, is DGGITQSPKYLFRKEGQNVTLSCEQNLNHDAMYWYRQDPGQGLRLIYYSQIVNDFQKGDIAEGYSVSREKKESFPLTVTSAQKNPTAFYLCASSTGLAGGETQYFGPGTRLLVL.

The genes are TRBV7-9 and TRBJ2-5; the D is unclear. The CDR3 extends over 14 amino acids. Germline V gene data show CDR1 as SEHNR and CDR2 as FQNEAQ (reference sequence). The V gene lost 1 base and the J gene lost 6 bases, with 12 bases spanning the gap. The CDR3 spells CASSLVSAVQTQYF. In DNA, the CDR3 is TGTGCCAGCAGCTTAGTGTCGGCGGTACAGACCCAGTACTTC.